The entry below describes one T cell receptor beta chain. The data derive from a study of blood T cell repertoires in COVID-19. The CDR3 consists of 13 residues. Trimming pared 4 bases from V and 6 bases from J, leaving 13 bases between. Germline V gives CDR1 MDHEN, CDR2 SYDVKM. The data were produced by immunoSEQ multiplex PCR, yet TCRdb's version contains in-frame clones alone and is incomplete. Here the sample spans 85,000 to 110,000 clones, 87% being singletons. This clonotype was obtained from a human donor in a cohort sampled during active COVID-19. V usage is TRBV28 and J usage is TRBJ2-7; D uncertain. The sample taken for sequencing was peripheral blood. CDR3 DNA sequence: TGTGCCAGCAGTTCGGTCGGATGGAGCGAGCAGTACTTC. Translating it yields CASSSVGWSEQYF.